Described below is a single T cell receptor beta chain sequence and its context. Its antigen is not identified. The repertoire was sequenced with immunoSEQ multiplex PCR; TCRdb's copy has only in-frame clones and lacks some. The table shows tens of thousands of clones, with 76% occurring only once. This sample was included in a study of vaccination effects on CD4 cells after COVID-19. J lost 3 bases, V lost 0 bases, and 7 bases had no gene match. The CDR3 has 17 residues. Per the germline V gene, CDR1 is LNHDA and CDR2 is SQIVND (reference sequence). Under the ViraFEST assay, PBMC were stimulated with viral peptide pools so that antigen-specific CD4+ T cells expanded. Sequencing was performed afterwards. After less than twelve days in culture, the CD4+ T cells were isolated. BNT162b2 vaccine or mRNA-1273 vaccine was given to participants in two doses. A density of roughly 2 million PBMC per well was used; these cells were cultured with roughly 10 IU/ml IL-2 and approximately 10 ug/ml peptides.

Study conclusions and caveats: Vaccine- and infection-induced clones showed marked clonal contraction late following vaccination.

Sequences were derived from CD4+ T cells from PBMCs cultured with HCoV-OC43 spike peptides, sampled after COVID-19 vaccination. Subset indicated: HCoV-OC43 spike overlapping peptide pool stimulation. The J gene is TRBJ2-7, the V gene TRBV19; 11 positions match TRBD2. The sequence derives from a human donor who received a COVID-19 vaccine. CDR3 residues: CASSIDILAGADYEQYV. CDR3 DNA: TGTGCCAGTAGTATAGACATACTAGCGGGGGCCGACTACGAGCAGTACGTC.